This entry lists 26 T cell receptor beta chains sequenced from one sample in a study of CD4 T cells in relation to SARS-CoV-2 and coronaviruses. No antigens are known for them. Sequencing was performed with immunoSEQ multiplex PCR; in TCRdb, only in-frame clones are kept and a portion is missing. The repertoire includes 20,000 or so clones, roughly 73% of them detected once, and about a fifth sits in the top ten. CD4+ T cells from unexposed donors were obtained before the COVID-19 pandemic (2011-2018). After about 11 days of culture, CD4+ T cells were isolated. The sequenced sample consisted of CD4+ T cells from PBMCs, cultured in vitro. Every receptor here comes from a human donor in good health.

This clone was seen a few times. This chain uses TRBV9 with TRBJ2-2; D could derive from TRBD1 or TRBD2 (7 bases each). This CDR3 comprises 13 residues. Germline loops: CDR1 SGDLS, CDR2 YYNGEE. The V end was cut by 6 bases, the J end by 5 bases, with 11 bases between. The CDR3 protein is CASTQGGTGELFF. The DNA of the CDR3 is TGTGCCAGCACCCAGGGGGGGACCGGGGAGCTGTTTTTT.

The rearrangement uses TRBV11-3 and TRBJ2-3, with D hard to call. Trimming left V 5 bases short and J 2 bases short, with 11 bases between. Per the germline V gene, CDR1 is SGHNT and CDR2 is YENEEA. This CDR3 region has 14 residues. The CDR3: CASSPSTYTDTQYF. CDR3 DNA sequence: TGTGCCAGCAGCCCCAGCACGTACACAGATACGCAGTATTTT. The variable domain in full, with the rest retrieved from reference TRBV11-3 and TRBJ2-3, is EAGVVQSPRYKIIEKKQPVAFWCNPISGHNTLYWYLQNLGQGPELLIRYENEEAVDDSQLPKDRFSAERLKGVDSTLKIQPAELGDSAVYLCASSPSTYTDTQYFGPGTRLTVL.

This chain joins TRBV19 and TRBJ2-4; D not resolved. The germline CDR1 and CDR2 sequences are LNHDA and SQIVND (reference sequence). V lost 4 bases, J lost 2 bases, and 9 bases lay in between. The CDR3 is 14 amino acids. CDR3 bases: TGTGCCAGTAGTAGTCCGGATACCAAAAACATTCAGTACTTC. This encodes CASSSPDTKNIQYF.

As regards this clone: At one of its ends the junction is not consistent with the germline gene, which may arise from a read error. The rearrangement links TRBV7-2 to TRBJ2-7; D is unclear. Germline V gene data show CDR1 as SGHTA and CDR2 as FQGNSA. This CDR3 spans 15 amino acids. Here the CDR3 DNA reads TGTGCCAGCAGCTTAGGGAGTGACCACGGAAGTCAGGTTGACTTC. This translates into CASSLGSDHGSQVDF.

The rearrangement joins TRBV15 to TRBJ1-4; D perhaps matches TRBD1 (6 bases). Trimming removed 1 base at V and 15 bases at J, with 18 bases between. Per the germline V gene, CDR1 is LNHNV and CDR2 is YYDKDF (reference sequence). The CDR3 extends over 14 amino acids. The chain's CDR3 is CATSRVRDIRQVFF. Here the CDR3 DNA reads TGTGCCACCAGCAGAGTTCGGGACATTAGGCAGGTGTTTTTT.

The chain is built from TRBV6-5 and TRBJ2-1, with 7 nucleotides matching TRBD1. J lost 12 bases, V lost 6 bases, and 11 bases had no gene match. Per germline, CDR1 MNHEY and CDR2 SVGAGI. The CDR3 is 13 amino acids. This CDR3 reads CASRNAGDSTQFF. CDR3 DNA sequence: TGTGCCAGCAGGAATGCCGGGGACAGCACGCAGTTCTTC.

Note on this clone: The CDR3 does not end in the conserved phenylalanine or tryptophan, so this is likely a read error. The DNA is omitted, as the CDR3 cannot be located on it reliably, and the CDR3 follows TCRdb's listing. The chain is built from TRBV29-1 and TRBJ1-1. The CDR3 spans 10 amino acids, including both terminal residues. Germline V gene lookup returns CDR1 SQVTM and CDR2 ANQGSEA. The CDR3 here is CSVETSGGNL.

The chain carries TRBV15 and TRBJ2-4; 7 bases fit TRBD1. Per germline, CDR1 LNHNV and CDR2 YYDKDF (reference sequence). CDR3 length: 13 amino acids. V trimming: 6 bases; J trimming: 5 bases; junction bases outside the gene matches: 4. CDR3 loop: CATRVTGENIQYF. In DNA, the CDR3 is TGTGCCACCAGAGTAACAGGGGAAAACATTCAGTACTTC.

The J gene is TRBJ2-1, the V gene TRBV10-2; 10 bases map to TRBD2. This CDR3 spans 17 amino acids. V gave up 4 bases and J gave up 7 bases; unmatched junction bases: 13. Germline loops: CDR1 WSHSY, CDR2 SAAADI. The CDR3 bases are TGCGCCAGCAGTGGGGCTGAAGCGGGAGGGCCCGGTAATGAGCAGTTCTTC. Protein product: CASSGAEAGGPGNEQFF.

The chain joins TRBV19 to TRBJ2-7; 10 nucleotides agree with TRBD2. This CDR3 spans 15 amino acids. The germline V gene has CDR1 LNHDA and CDR2 SQIVND (reference sequence). The trim removed 6 bases at V and 2 bases at J, leaving 7 bases unmatched. The CDR3 DNA follows: TGTGCCAGTAGCTCGGGACTAGCGATTACCTACGAGCAGTACTTC. Its protein product is CASSSGLAITYEQYF.

This clone occurred once. The chain combines TRBV11-2 with TRBJ2-5; D perhaps matches TRBD2 (6 bases). The CDR3 runs 16 residues. The germline gives CDR1 SGHAT, CDR2 FQNNGV. Trimming pared 5 bases from V and 2 bases from J, leaving 18 bases between. CDR3 protein: CASSPQRVGKQETQYF. The CDR3 DNA is TGTGCCAGCAGCCCCCAGCGGGTCGGGAAGCAAGAGACCCAGTACTTC.

The J gene is TRBJ1-5, the V gene TRBV24-1; no clear D gene. The CDR3 sequence is 13 residues long. Germline V gene sequence: CDR1 KGHDR, CDR2 SFDVKD. Trimming shortened V by 5 bases and J by 0 bases, and 4 bases separated the two germline ends. The CDR3 loop is CATSVHSNQPQHF. The CDR3 coding sequence is TGTGCCACCAGTGTCCATAGCAATCAGCCCCAGCATTTT.

This clone was picked up a small number of times. The chain carries TRBV27 and TRBJ2-7; 7 nucleotides agree with TRBD1. The CDR3 runs to 14 residues. After removal of 6 bases from V and 3 bases from J, the junction contained 8 bases not matched to a gene. Per the germline V gene, CDR1 is MNHEY and CDR2 is SMNVEV (reference sequence). Here the CDR3 DNA reads TGTGCCAGCAGGTTTTTGACAGGGAGCTACGAGCAGTACTTC. It yields the protein CASRFLTGSYEQYF.

The chain couples TRBV19 to TRBJ1-2; D is ambiguous. The CDR3 loop spans 15 amino acids. Trimming removed 3 bases at V and 1 base at J, with 12 bases between. Germline-derived CDR1 and CDR2 are LNHDA and SQIVND (reference sequence). CDR3 residues: CASSIPRFNNYGYTF. In nucleotides, the CDR3 is TGTGCCAGTAGTATCCCCAGGTTTAATAACTATGGCTACACCTTC. The entire variable domain, with the rest obtained from reference TRBV19 and TRBJ1-2, is as follows: DGGITQSPKYLFRKEGQNVTLSCEQNLNHDAMYWYRQDPGQGLRLIYYSQIVNDFQKGDIAEGYSVSREKKESFPLTVTSAQKNPTAFYLCASSIPRFNNYGYTFGSGTRLTVV.

This clone has just one count. The rearrangement uses TRBV10-1 and TRBJ2-7; 8 bases fit TRBD2. V lost 3 bases and J lost 2; bases outside the gene matches: 12. The CDR3 sequence is 17 residues long. Germline CDR1 WNHNN, CDR2 SYGVQD (reference sequence). The CDR3 reads CASSDYGLADATYEQYF. DNA for the CDR3: TGCGCCAGCAGTGATTACGGACTAGCCGACGCAACCTACGAGCAGTACTTC.

The chain carries TRBV5-1 and TRBJ2-5, with D possibly being TRBD1 (6 bases). V was trimmed by 0 bases and J by 0 bases, leaving 12 bases between them. The CDR3 totals 16 residues. In germline, CDR1 is SGHRS, CDR2 YFSETQ. CDR3 amino acids: CASSLGLRGYQETQYF. The CDR3 DNA reads as TGCGCCAGCAGCTTGGGTCTTAGGGGGTACCAAGAGACCCAGTACTTC. Variable domain in full (rest from reference TRBV5-1 and TRBJ2-5): KAGVTQTPRYLIKTRGQQVTLSCSPISGHRSVSWYQQTPGQGLQFLFEYFSETQRNKGNFPGRFSGRQFSNSRSEMNVSTLELGDSALYLCASSLGLRGYQETQYFGPGTRLLVL.

As DNA, the CDR3 is TGTGCCAGTAGTTCCCCCCCAGGGTTTGGTCAGCCCCAGCATTTT. Translation: CASSSPPGFGQPQHF. The chain is built from TRBV19 and TRBJ1-5; the D gene is possibly TRBD1 (5 bases). Trimming removed 5 bases from V and 6 bases from J, with 17 bases in between. Germline V gene data show CDR1 as LNHDA and CDR2 as SQIVND (reference sequence). There are 15 residues in the CDR3. Together with reference TRBV19 and TRBJ1-5, the CDR3 gives the full variable domain: DGGITQSPKYLFRKEGQNVTLSCEQNLNHDAMYWYRQDPGQGLRLIYYSQIVNDFQKGDIAEGYSVSREKKESFPLTVTSAQKNPTAFYLCASSSPPGFGQPQHFGDGTRLSIL.

The sample holds a few counts of this clone. This rearrangement joins TRBV7-9 to TRBJ2-1; tentative D call: TRBD1 (5 bases). Germline CDR1 reads SEHNR; CDR2 reads FQNEAQ (reference sequence). Trimming removed 4 bases at V and 8 bases at J, with 18 bases between. There are 15 residues in the CDR3. The CDR3 protein is CASSSGPIVGDEQFF. The CDR3, as DNA: TGTGCCAGCAGCTCAGGGCCCATTGTCGGCGATGAGCAGTTCTTC.

In this sample, this clone turned up once. The V and J genes are TRBV11-2 and TRBJ2-1; TRBD2 is a possible D gene (6 bases). Trimming took off 4 bases at V and 5 bases at J, with 15 bases between the two ends. The CDR3 has 15 amino acids. The germline CDR1 and CDR2 sequences are SGHAT and FQNNGV. In nucleotides, the CDR3 is TGTGCCAGCAGCTCCCGGTGGGGGGATAACAATGAGCAGTTCTTC. This gives the protein CASSSRWGDNNEQFF.

The chain has TRBV10-2 and TRBJ1-5; D is possibly TRBD1 (6 bases). V lost 6 bases to trimming and J lost 1 base, with 10 bases between them. In germline, CDR1 is WSHSY, CDR2 SAAADI. The CDR3 length is 14 residues. The CDR3: CASSRGLSNQPQHF. The CDR3 nucleotides read TGCGCCAGCAGCAGGGGTCTGAGCAATCAGCCCCAGCATTTT.

The chain couples TRBV6-5 to TRBJ2-1; 9 nucleotides line up with TRBD2. The CDR3 contains 15 residues. After removal of 7 bases from V and 6 bases from J, the junction contained 10 bases not matched to a gene. Germline V gene lookup returns CDR1 MNHEY and CDR2 SVGAGI. CDR3 sequence (DNA): TGTGCCAGCACCAGGTTAGCGGGAGAGGTCAATGAGCAGTTCTTC. It is translated as CASTRLAGEVNEQFF.

The chain recombines TRBV13 with TRBJ2-7; possibly TRBD1 or TRBD2 for D (5 bases each). The ends were cut back, 5 bases at V and 2 bases at J, with 10 bases in the middle. The CDR3 totals 13 residues. Germline loops: CDR1 PRHDT, CDR2 FYEKMQ (reference sequence). This CDR3 is CASSPGPTYEQYF. The CDR3 nucleotides read TGTGCCAGCAGCCCGGGACCGACCTACGAGCAGTACTTC. Based on the CDR3 plus reference TRBV13 and TRBJ2-7, the full variable domain is AAGVIQSPRHLIKEKRETATLKCYPIPRHDTVYWYQQGPGQDPQFLISFYEKMQSDKGSIPDRFSAQQFSDYHSELNMSSLELGDSALYFCASSPGPTYEQYFGPGTRLTVT.

As DNA, the CDR3 is TGTGCCGGTTCGGAGGGAACCTACAATGAGCAGTTCTTC. This sequence encodes CAGSEGTYNEQFF. The chain carries TRBV28 and TRBJ2-1; tentatively, D is TRBD2 (6 bases). The V end lost 11 bases, the J end lost 2 bases, and 13 bases lay between the germline ends. This CDR3 contains 13 residues. The germline V gene encodes CDR1 MDHEN and CDR2 SYDVKM. Looking up the rest from reference TRBV28 and TRBJ2-1 gives the full variable domain: DVKVTQSSRYLVKRTGEKVFLECVQDMDHENMFWYRQDPGLGLRLIYFSYDVKMKEKGDIPEGYSVSREKKERFSLILESASTNQTSMYLCAGSEGTYNEQFFGPGTRLTVL.

The chain carries TRBV7-8 and TRBJ1-2; 7 bases are shared with TRBD1. The junction had 8 bases not matched to a gene; V was cut back by 2 bases and J by 5 bases. CDR1 is SGHVS and CDR2 is FQNEAQ in the germline V gene. The CDR3 covers 15 residues. The CDR3 spells CASSLWGTAGYGYTF. The CDR3 DNA reads as TGTGCCAGCAGCTTATGGGGGACAGCTGGGTATGGCTACACCTTC.

The rearrangement uses TRBV7-9 and TRBJ2-5; D is perhaps TRBD1 or TRBD2 (5 bases each). CDR1 SEHNR and CDR2 FQNEAQ come from the germline V gene (reference sequence). V lost 5 bases and J lost 7, with 20 bases in between. This CDR3 spans 15 amino acids. The CDR3 DNA is TGTGCCAGCAGCCTTCACCGGGACGGGTTCGGGACCCAGTACTTC. Amino acid sequence: CASSLHRDGFGTQYF.

This clone was counted only a few times. The genes are TRBV30 and TRBJ1-5; D perhaps matches TRBD1 (5 bases). The CDR3 runs 14 residues. Germline-derived CDR1 and CDR2 are GTSNPN and SVGIG (reference sequence). Trimming removed 1 base from V and 5 bases from J, with 12 bases in between. The CDR3 bases are TGTGCCTGGAGTGCCCACGGGGCGGATCAGCCCCAGCATTTT. It translates to CAWSAHGADQPQHF.